The rows below give T cell receptor beta chains drawn from one sample of a study of chemoradiotherapy in HPV16-positive cancers. The protocol was immunoSEQ multiplex PCR, while the TCRdb copy is restricted to in-frame clones and leaves out a portion. The data show about 25,000 clones, approximately 90% seen once. The sequencing here drew on blood, taken from a patient who underwent chemoradiotherapy. All receptors come from a human donor with HPV-associated anogenital cancer. The CDR3 runs from the conserved cysteine through the conserved F or W. The D gene is left open where the match is weak. The size entry is marked missing in some rows and otherwise reads once, few, many or a size class.

size,J,D,V,DNA,CDR3
NA,TRBJ1-1,NA,TRBV9,TGTGCCAGCAGCGTTGACCTGGGGAGGACTGAAGCTTTCTTT,CASSVDLGRTEAFF
NA,TRBJ1-5,NA,TRBV2,TGTGCCAGCAGTGAGATGAGAGGCAATCAGCCCCAGCATTTT,CASSEMRGNQPQHF
NA,TRBJ1-3,NA,TRBV7-2,TGTGCCAGCAGCTTAGAAGCCTCTGGAAACACCATATATTTT,CASSLEASGNTIYF
NA,TRBJ2-1,NA,TRBV4-3,TGCGCCAGCAGCCAACGACAGGATTACAATGAGCAGTTCTTC,CASSQRQDYNEQFF
once,TRBJ2-3,TRBD1,TRBV5-8,TGTGCCAGCACAGATCCGGGACAGGGCACAGATACGCAGTATTTT,CASTDPGQGTDTQYF
NA,TRBJ2-1,TRBD2,TRBV9,TGTGCCAGCAGCCCTAAGGTAGTAGCGGGAGTCTGGAATGAGCAGTTCTTC,CASSPKVVAGVWNEQFF
NA,TRBJ2-7,TRBD1,TRBV2,TGTGCCAGCAGTGATAGCTCTGGACAGGGGGTCGAGCAGTACTTC,CASSDSSGQGVEQYF
NA,TRBJ2-7,TRBD1,TRBV29-1,TGCAGCGCCGCCCCCTGGGACAGCTACGAGCAGTACTTC,CSAAPWDSYEQYF
NA,TRBJ1-2,NA,TRBV5-1,TGCGCCAGCAGTTTCAACAGGAACTATGGCTACACCTTC,CASSFNRNYGYTF
once,TRBJ1-1,NA,TRBV6-6,TGTGCCAGCAGTTACGGGTTGACTGAAGCTTTCTTT,CASSYGLTEAFF
NA,TRBJ2-2,NA,TRBV11-3,TGTGCCAGCAGCTTCGGAGGGAAAACCGGGGAGCTGTTTTTT,CASSFGGKTGELFF
once,TRBJ2-3,NA,TRBV7-2,TGTGCCAGCAGCTTAGCCCAGGGGGATACGCAGTATTTT,CASSLAQGDTQYF
once,TRBJ2-7,NA,TRBV11-2,TGTGCCAGCAGCTTAGAAGGGGGGTCCTACGAGCAGTACTTC,CASSLEGGSYEQYF
NA,TRBJ2-2,NA,TRBV5-6,TGTGCCAGCAGCTTGGCCTCCGGGGAGCTGTTTTTT,CASSLASGELFF
NA,TRBJ1-2,NA,TRBV30,TGTGCCTGGTGGACGGGGGGCTACACCTTC,CAWWTGGYTF
NA,TRBJ2-5,NA,TRBV5-1,TGCGCCAGCACCCCTACGACGGTCCAAGAGACCCAGTACTTC,CASTPTTVQETQYF
NA,TRBJ1-1,NA,TRBV7-2,TGTGCCAGCAGCTTCCCTCAGGCGAGGGGAGGTGGCACTGAAGCTTTCTTT,CASSFPQARGGGTEAFF
NA,TRBJ2-1,NA,TRBV27,TGTGCCAGCAGTTTAGTGGGGGTTTACAATGAGCAGTTCTTC,CASSLVGVYNEQFF
NA,TRBJ2-4,NA,TRBV7-9,TGTGCCAGCAGCTTAGCTACGACAAACATTCAGTACTTC,CASSLATTNIQYF
NA,TRBJ1-2,NA,TRBV18,TGTGCCAGCTCACCTCGCAGGGAGGATGGCTACACCTTC,CASSPRREDGYTF
NA,TRBJ2-4,TRBD1,TRBV6-6,TGTGCCAGCAGTTTAGACAGGGGGCATAACATTCAGTACTTC,CASSLDRGHNIQYF
NA,TRBJ1-2,TRBD1,TRBV5-1,TGCGCCAGCAGCTTGAGTGGACAGGGCTATGGCTACACCTTC,CASSLSGQGYGYTF